This is a list of T cell receptor beta chains from one sample in a study of cytomegalovirus exposure and HLA in healthy donors. Sequencing used immunoSEQ multiplex PCR; TCRdb keeps in-frame clones, though not all of them. The sample gives roughly 200,000 clones, about four fifths of which show up once; about 1.7% is in the top ten. Sequencing used PBMCs. The receptors were sampled from a woman aged 18 to 35 in good health and CMV-seronegative. Each CDR3 is given with its conserved first and last residue. A D gene is named only where the DNA matches it firmly. Clone size is shown for a subset of rows, as once, few, many or a class of expanded clone.

TRBD2	TRBV29-1	TRBJ2-1	once	TGCAGCGTTGAATGGCTGGGAGGGAGCTACAATGAGCAGTTCTTC	CSVEWLGGSYNEQFF
.	TRBV7-9	TRBJ2-6	.	TGTGCCGGACAGTCATCTCGGATCTCTGGGGCCAACGTCCTGACTTTC	CAGQSSRISGANVLTF
.	TRBV14	TRBJ1-1	.	TGTGCCAGCAGCCACCCCTATGGCACAGGGATGACTGAAGCTTTCTTT	CASSHPYGTGMTEAFF
TRBD2	TRBV19	TRBJ2-2	.	TGTGCCAGTAGTCTGGGACTAGCGGGAAGGTCTAGCGCCGGGGAGCTGTTTTTT	CASSLGLAGRSSAGELFF
TRBD2	TRBV28	TRBJ2-1	.	TGTGCCAGCAGCACACCCGGGACTAGCAGTAACAATGAGCAGTTCTTC	CASSTPGTSSNNEQFF
TRBD2	TRBV29-1	TRBJ2-2	.	TGCAGCGGCGGACTAGCGGGAGGGGAGCTGTTTTTT	CSGGLAGGELFF
.	TRBV28	TRBJ2-1	.	TGTGCCAGCAGTCCCCCCACAGGGAACGCCAATGAGCAGTTCTTC	CASSPPTGNANEQFF
.	TRBV29-1	TRBJ1-2	.	TGCAGCGTTGTGGTAGGGGCCCCCGATATATATGGCTACACCTTC	CSVVVGAPDIYGYTF
.	TRBV6-1	TRBJ1-6	.	TGTGCCAGCAGTGATAAGGGGAGGTCCTATAATTCACCCCTCCACTTT	CASSDKGRSYNSPLHF
TRBD1	TRBV5-8	TRBJ2-7	.	TGTGCCAGCAGCTTGACAGGGGGCTCGAGTGAGCAGTACTTC	CASSLTGGSSEQYF
TRBD1	TRBV6-6	TRBJ2-3	.	TGTGCCAGCAAGGACAGGGGGCGCGCAGATACGCAGTATTTT	CASKDRGRADTQYF
TRBD2	TRBV7-2	TRBJ2-1	.	TGTGCCAGCAGCCCTGGGGCGGGAGTTGGTCTCAATGAGCAGTTCTTC	CASSPGAGVGLNEQFF
.	TRBV29-1	TRBJ2-2	few	TGCAGCGTTGACAGGTTCTCCGGGGAGCTGTTTTTT	CSVDRFSGELFF
TRBD2	TRBV2	TRBJ2-1	once	TGTGCCAGCAGCCGAGCGGGAGTGACCTACAATGAGCAGTTCTTC	CASSRAGVTYNEQFF
TRBD1	TRBV5-6	TRBJ1-5	.	TGTGCCAGCACCCTCAGGGCAGGGGGACAGTATAGCAATCAGCCCCAGCATTTT	CASTLRAGGQYSNQPQHF
.	TRBV6-4	TRBJ1-1	few	TGTGCCAGCAGTCAACAATCCTACACTGAAGCTTTCTTT	CASSQQSYTEAFF
TRBD1	TRBV7-2	TRBJ1-6	.	TGTGCCAGCAGCTCGGGACAGGGTCGTTCACCCCTCCACTTT	CASSSGQGRSPLHF
TRBD2	TRBV9	TRBJ2-1	.	TGTGCCAGCAGCTCCTCGGGCGGGAGTGTATCTACGGCTGAGCAGTTCTTC	CASSSSGGSVSTAEQFF
.	TRBV27	TRBJ1-4	.	TGTGCCAGCAGTACCCGAGGGTCGGGAAATGAAAAACTGTTTTTT	CASSTRGSGNEKLFF
.	TRBV7-9	TRBJ1-1	.	TGTTCCAGCAACGTCGGGGGGGGTAGAGCTTTCTTT	CSSNVGGGRAFF
.	TRBV18	TRBJ1-1	.	TGTGCCAGCTCACCTACCGTACAGGGGAACACTGAAGCTTTCTTT	CASSPTVQGNTEAFF
TRBD1	TRBV28	TRBJ1-3	.	TGTGCCAGCAGTCCCAGTCGGCAGGGGGCTTTTGGAAACACCATATATTTT	CASSPSRQGAFGNTIYF
.	TRBV11-3	TRBJ2-1	.	TGTGCCAGCAGCTCCGCTGGGCTCTCTTATATTGAGCAGTTCTTC	CASSSAGLSYIEQFF
.	TRBV4-3	TRBJ2-1	.	TGCGCCAGCAGCCAAGATCGCAGGGCGGGATCATACAATGAGCAGTTCTTC	CASSQDRRAGSYNEQFF
.	TRBV4-1	TRBJ2-3	.	TGCGCCAGCAGCCTCCGCCTGGGGGCTTCAGATACGCAGTATTTT	CASSLRLGASDTQYF
TRBD1	TRBV27	TRBJ2-6	.	TGTGCCAGCAGTTCCTCTTACGGGACAGGGGCGTCTGGGGCCAACGTCCTGACTTTC	CASSSSYGTGASGANVLTF
TRBD1	TRBV4-2	TRBJ2-1	few	TGTGCCAGCAGCGGCGGACAGGGCCCCTACAATGAGCAGTTCTTC	CASSGGQGPYNEQFF
.	TRBV11-2	TRBJ1-2	.	TGTGCCAGCAGCCCCGCTCTCGACGGGTATGGCTACACCTTC	CASSPALDGYGYTF
TRBD2	TRBV9	TRBJ2-2	.	TGTGCCAGCAGCGGCGGACTAGCGGGAGTCGGGCTGTTTTTT	CASSGGLAGVGLFF
TRBD1	TRBV5-6	TRBJ1-4	.	TGTGCCAGCAGCTCTATCGACAGGGCCTTTTCTAATGAAAAACTGTTTTTT	CASSSIDRAFSNEKLFF
.	TRBV4-1	TRBJ2-5	.	TGCGCCAGCAGCCAAATCGACAGAGACCAAGAGACCCAGTACTTC	CASSQIDRDQETQYF